The 15 T cell receptor beta chains listed next were all sequenced from one sample in a study of blood T cells in healthy people across ages. Primers used in a second PCR of roughly 6 to 11 cycles were a sample-barcoded 5' primer and a J-beta primer mix. TCRdb independently ran MiXCR on the 5' RACE reads; one entry per CDR3 protein. The sample lists nearly 800,000 distinct CDR3 sequences; just over 55% were seen once. The sample was blood. The receptors were gathered from a man aged 40-49 years in good health.

A single count supports this clonotype. The V gene is TRBV29-1, the J gene TRBJ2-3; a possible D gene is TRBD2 (7 bases). This CDR3 spans 16 amino acids. Germline assignment: CDR1 SQVTM and CDR2 ANQGSEA. Between the trimmed V and J ends, which lost 4 bases and 5 bases, there was a span of 22 bases. CDR3: CSVVAGAGIAGDTQYF. The CDR3 coding sequence is TGCAGCGTTGTTGCGGGGGCCGGGATTGCGGGAGATACGCAGTATTTT.

This clonotype was observed a few times. V is TRBV5-1 and J is TRBJ2-7; the match to TRBD2 covers 8 bases. Per germline, CDR1 SGHRS and CDR2 YFSETQ. The CDR3 totals 16 residues. With V trimmed by 0 bases and J by 2 bases, 7 bases remained unmatched. In DNA, the CDR3 is TGCGCCAGCAGCTTGGCCGGCGGGGGGATGGCCTACGAGCAGTACTTC. Translating it yields CASSLAGGGMAYEQYF.

The gene calls are TRBV27 and TRBJ2-5; the match to TRBD1 covers 7 bases. The V gene's germline CDR1 is MNHEY and CDR2 SMNVEV (reference sequence). V was clipped by 8 bases and J by 11 bases; unmatched bases: 17. The CDR3 has 14 amino acids. CDR3: CASSPRVRGREQYF. CDR3 bases: TGTGCCAGCTCCCCCAGGGTAAGGGGGCGAGAGCAGTACTTC.

V gene TRBV7-2 combines with J gene TRBJ2-1; TRBD1 might be the D (7 bases). V was trimmed by 9 bases and J by 2 bases, leaving 20 bases between them. The V gene's germline CDR1 is SGHTA and CDR2 FQGNSA. CDR3 length equals 16 residues. Here the CDR3 reads CASSPQGGLAYNEQFF. In DNA form, the CDR3 reads TGTGCCAGTAGCCCCCAGGGGGGACTGGCCTACAATGAGCAGTTCTTC.

This clonotype was seen a few times. The chain uses TRBV29-1 and TRBJ2-3; no firm D call. This CDR3 comprises 11 residues. Trimming took 7 bases from V and 5 from J, leaving 10 bases between them. In germline, CDR1 is SQVTM, CDR2 ANQGSEA. The CDR3 spells CSAWSGDTQYF. DNA for the CDR3: TGCAGCGCCTGGTCAGGAGATACGCAGTATTTT.

CDR3 nucleotides: TGTGCCAGCAGTTCATCTACAACCAGTCCATCATACGAGCAGTACTTC. Its protein is CASSSSTTSPSYEQYF. The chain uses TRBV28 and TRBJ2-4; no reliable D call. With the DNA end fitting TRBJ2-7 better, the J assignment may be wrong. The CDR3 spans 16 residues. Germline V CDR1 and CDR2: MDHEN, SYDVKM.

The V gene is TRBV28, the J gene TRBJ2-5; maybe TRBD2 (6 bases). The CDR3 consists of 18 residues. Germline V CDR1 and CDR2: MDHEN, SYDVKM. Trimming removed 1 base at V and 0 bases at J, with 18 bases between. CDR3 coding DNA: TGTGCCAGCAGTTTATTAGTCTTTCGGAGGGGACACCAAGAGACCCAGTACTTC. It codes for CASSLLVFRRGHQETQYF.

The V gene is TRBV7-9, the J gene TRBJ1-2, with D maybe TRBD1 (5 bases). Germline V gene data show CDR1 as SEHNR and CDR2 as FQNEAQ (reference sequence). CDR3 size: 15 residues. V dropped 5 bases and J dropped 6 bases, with 19 bases sitting between them. The CDR3 DNA reads TGTGCCAGCAGCCTGACTACAGGAACATCACATGGCTACACCTTC. Protein: CASSLTTGTSHGYTF.

This chain links TRBV9 with TRBJ2-1; 8 nucleotides line up with TRBD2. Germline lookup yields CDR1 SGDLS and CDR2 YYNGEE. V gave up 3 bases and J gave up 6 bases; unmatched junction bases: 17. The CDR3 consists of 18 residues. CDR3 sequence (DNA): TGTGCCAGCAGCGGGAGCCTCGCGGGGGGATCCTCCCCCAATGAGCAGTTCTTC. Translation gives CASSGSLAGGSSPNEQFF.

This sequence joins TRBV25-1 and TRBJ2-5; TRBD2 aligns across 7 bases. The ends lost 11 bases at V and 4 bases at J; junction bases unmatched: 10. The germline V gene has CDR1 MGHDK and CDR2 SYGVNS. This CDR3 comprises 13 residues. CDR3 coding DNA: TGTGCCGCCAGCGGGGCGGCGGCAGAGACCCAGTACTTC. Its translation is CAASGAAAETQYF.

The V gene is TRBV27, the J gene TRBJ2-4; D tentatively reads TRBD1 or TRBD2 (5 bases each). The J call may be wrong; the DNA end is better matched by TRBJ2-7. CDR3 length: 14 residues. Germline V gives CDR1 MNHEY, CDR2 SMNVEV (reference sequence). As DNA, the CDR3 is TGTGCCAGCAGACGGGACGGAGACTCCTACGAGCAGTACTTC. Translated: CASRRDGDSYEQYF.

This clonotype showed up just a few times. The chain is built from TRBV9 and TRBJ1-5; unclear D gene. The CDR3 loop spans 14 amino acids. Deletions cut 4 bases from V and 3 bases from J, with 11 bases between. In germline, CDR1 is SGDLS, CDR2 YYNGEE. CDR3 protein: CASSLGDYNQPQHF. DNA for the CDR3: TGTGCCAGCAGCCTTGGGGATTACAATCAGCCCCAGCATTTT.

V usage is TRBV2 and J usage is TRBJ2-3; 10 nucleotides match TRBD2. This CDR3 has 16 amino acids. CDR1 and CDR2 (germline): SNHLY, FYNNEI. V was pared by 5 bases and J by 2 bases, with 7 bases of the junction left unmatched. CDR3 sequence reads: CASSLAGDVFTDTQYF. For the CDR3, the DNA is TGTGCCAGCAGTCTAGCGGGAGATGTATTCACAGATACGCAGTATTTT. The full variable domain, its missing parts supplied by reference TRBV2 and TRBJ2-3, is EPEVTQTPSHQVTQMGQEVILRCVPISNHLYFYWYRQILGQKVEFLVSFYNNEISEKSEIFDDQFSVERPDGSNFTLKIRSTKLEDSAMYFCASSLAGDVFTDTQYFGPGTRLTVL.

The chain carries TRBV2 and TRBJ2-3; 9 positions agree with TRBD1. V shed 8 bases, J shed 0 bases, and the junction held 6 bases outside the gene matches. The CDR3 extends over 15 amino acids. The germline V gene encodes CDR1 SNHLY and CDR2 FYNNEI. CDR3 loop: CASGGQGSSTDTQYF. The CDR3 region has the DNA TGTGCCAGCGGGGGACAGGGTTCTAGCACAGATACGCAGTATTTT.

In this sample, this clonotype turned up many times. CDR3 sequence (DNA): TGTGCCAGCAGCCGTGCACGGGGATCACCCCTCCACTTT. Protein product: CASSRARGSPLHF. The rearrangement links TRBV11-1 to TRBJ1-6; D not resolved. This CDR3 has 13 amino acids. Germline values: CDR1 SGHAT, CDR2 FQDESV (reference sequence). Trimming took 5 bases from V and 10 from J, leaving 12 bases between them.